The 32 T cell receptor beta chains below come from one sample, sequenced in a study of CD8+ T cells in alopecia areata. Reverse transcription of extracted RNA yielded cDNA, which provided the sequencing template. This table comes from immunoSEQ multiplex PCR, and its TCRdb copy is limited to in-frame clones, with some not included. The table has about 150,000 clones, more than 75% seen once. This material consisted of CD8+ T cells sorted from blood, taken at week 0. The receptors stem from a human donor with alopecia areata.

V usage is TRBV7-9 and J usage is TRBJ2-7; D gene uncertain. In germline, CDR1 is SEHNR, CDR2 FQNEAQ (reference sequence). CDR3 length: 14 amino acids. Trimming cost V 5 bases and J 0 bases, with 11 bases left between them. CDR3 in amino acids: CASSDTLYSYEQYF. CDR3 nucleotides: TGTGCCAGCAGCGATACGTTGTACTCCTACGAGCAGTACTTC.

The V call is TRBV13, the J call TRBJ1-1, with D perhaps matching TRBD1 (5 bases). Germline V gene sequence: CDR1 PRHDT, CDR2 FYEKMQ (reference sequence). V was clipped by 4 bases and J by 5 bases, with 17 bases between them. This CDR3 comprises 15 residues. CDR3 coding DNA: TGTGCCAGCAGCTCCTCGGGGGGAAGTTGGACTGAAGCTTTCTTT. It specifies CASSSSGGSWTEAFF. The whole variable domain, filled in from reference TRBV13 and TRBJ1-1, reads AAGVIQSPRHLIKEKRETATLKCYPIPRHDTVYWYQQGPGQDPQFLISFYEKMQSDKGSIPDRFSAQQFSDYHSELNMSSLELGDSALYFCASSSSGGSWTEAFFGQGTRLTVV.

The rearrangement links TRBV4-2 to TRBJ2-5; TRBD2 agrees at 8 bases. The CDR3 loop spans 15 amino acids. Germline lookup yields CDR1 LGHNA and CDR2 YNFKEQ. V shed 0 bases, J shed 4 bases, and the junction held 4 bases outside the gene matches. The CDR3 protein is CASSQEISGGETQYF. The CDR3 bases are TGTGCCAGCAGCCAAGAAATAAGCGGGGGAGAGACCCAGTACTTC.

The genes are TRBV6-1 and TRBJ2-7; the match to TRBD2 covers 9 bases. V shed 11 bases, J shed 4 bases, and the junction held 12 bases outside the gene matches. The CDR3 runs 14 residues. From germline, CDR1 is MNHNS and CDR2 SASEGT. As DNA, the CDR3 is TGTGCCTCTTTAAGGCTAGCGGGGAATTACGAGCAGTACTTC. This gives the protein CASLRLAGNYEQYF.

The chain couples TRBV6-5 to TRBJ2-2; possibly TRBD2 for D (6 bases). V shed 6 bases and J shed 7 bases, with 12 bases lying between them. The V gene's germline CDR1 is MNHEY and CDR2 SVGAGI. The CDR3 totals 13 residues. CDR3 coding DNA: TGTGCCAGCAGCTGGAGGGAATACGGGGAGCTGTTTTTT. This gives the protein CASSWREYGELFF.

This clone is a singleton in its sample. The chain combines TRBV30 with TRBJ2-7; 8 bases match TRBD1. This CDR3 has 14 amino acids. In germline, CDR1 is GTSNPN, CDR2 SVGIG (reference sequence). With 0 bases clipped from V and 4 bases from J, the junction kept 5 bases outside the gene matches. CDR3 region: CAWSVRGLGYEQYF. CDR3 nucleotides: TGTGCCTGGAGTGTCAGGGGGCTTGGGTACGAGCAGTACTTC.

V is TRBV6-5 and J is TRBJ1-2; TRBD1 agrees at 7 bases. The CDR3 is 13 amino acids. CDR1 is MNHEY and CDR2 is SVGAGI in the germline V gene. The junction had 4 bases not matched to a gene; V was cut back by 7 bases and J by 2 bases. The CDR3 region has the DNA TGTGCCAGCACCCCGGGACAGAACTATGGCTACACCTTC. Translating gives CASTPGQNYGYTF.

This sequence joins TRBV4-1 and TRBJ2-1; 8 nucleotides align to TRBD2. The CDR3 is 15 amino acids. In germline, CDR1 is MGHRA, CDR2 YSYEKL. Unmatched junction bases numbered 7, after V lost 3 bases and J lost 6 bases. CDR3 residues: CASSHRSGSANEQFF. The CDR3 DNA reads TGCGCCAGCAGCCACCGCAGCGGGAGTGCCAATGAGCAGTTCTTC.

The chain links TRBV4-1 to TRBJ2-3, with D uncertain. Trimming removed 3 bases at V and 1 base at J, with 2 bases between. CDR3 length: 12 amino acids. Germline CDR1 and CDR2: MGHRA and YSYEKL. CDR3: CASSHGTDTQYF. The CDR3 nucleotides are TGCGCCAGCAGCCACGGCACAGATACGCAGTATTTT.

The chain uses TRBV27 and TRBJ2-5, with TRBD2 matching over 13 bases. The CDR3 has 14 residues. Germline CDR1 is MNHEY and CDR2 is SMNVEV (reference sequence). V shed 5 bases, J shed 5 bases, and the junction held 2 bases outside the gene matches. The CDR3 region has the DNA TGTGCCAGCAGTCAACTAGCGGGAGGGGAGACCCAGTACTTC. Translated, it gives CASSQLAGGETQYF.

The rearrangement links TRBV14 to TRBJ2-1, with 11 bases lining up with TRBD2. The CDR3 is 15 residues long. CDR1 and CDR2 from the germline V gene are SGHDN and FVKESK. Trimming at V came to 3 bases and at J to 7 bases, leaving 5 bases not matched to a gene. CDR3 amino acids: CASSHPRLAGNEQFF. The CDR3 DNA sequence: TGTGCCAGCAGCCATCCCCGACTAGCGGGAAATGAGCAGTTCTTC.

V and J are TRBV30 and TRBJ2-2; TRBD1 matches 9 bases. J was trimmed by 6 bases and V by 5 bases; bases with no gene match: 4. CDR3 length equals 13 residues. The germline CDR1 and CDR2 sequences are GTSNPN and SVGIG (reference sequence). CDR3 sequence reads: CAWGWTGAGELFF. The CDR3 nucleotides are TGTGCCTGGGGTTGGACAGGGGCCGGGGAGCTGTTTTTT.

V gene TRBV6-5 combines with J gene TRBJ1-1; a possible D gene is TRBD1 (6 bases). The germline V gene encodes CDR1 MNHEY and CDR2 SVGAGI. The CDR3 loop spans 14 amino acids. Deletions cut 1 base from V and 4 bases from J, with 10 bases between. The CDR3 loop reads CASSYFGGRTEAFF. The CDR3, as DNA: TGTGCCAGCAGTTACTTCGGGGGGCGCACTGAAGCTTTCTTT.

The chain has TRBV12-5 and TRBJ1-1; TRBD1 might be the D (5 bases). The ends were cut back, 0 bases at V and 11 bases at J, with 13 bases in the middle. The length of the CDR3 is 13 residues. Germline loops: CDR1 LGHNT, CDR2 FRNRAP. The CDR3 sequence is CASGLVRGKRAFF. DNA for the CDR3: TGTGCTAGTGGTTTGGTAAGGGGCAAGAGGGCTTTCTTT.

The chain links TRBV29-1 to TRBJ2-5; unclear D gene. The J call may be incorrect, as the DNA end agrees better with TRBJ2-7. CDR1 is SQVTM, CDR2 ANQGSEA, per germline. The CDR3 length is 16 residues. The CDR3 region is CSVEGSSGSSYYEQYF. The CDR3 region has the DNA TGCAGCGTTGAAGGTAGTTCGGGTTCGAGCTACTACGAGCAGTACTTC.

The genes are TRBV6-5 and TRBJ1-1; D ambiguous. Germline CDR1 reads MNHEY; CDR2 reads SVGAGI. There are 14 residues in the CDR3. The V end lost 6 bases, the J end lost 0 bases, and 11 bases lay between the germline ends. The CDR3 region is CASSPGVLNTEAFF. Written as DNA, the CDR3 is TGTGCCAGCAGCCCCGGGGTATTGAACACTGAAGCTTTCTTT.

V usage is TRBV7-8 and J usage is TRBJ2-3; D may be TRBD1 (5 bases). CDR1 and CDR2 from the germline V gene are SGHVS and FQNEAQ. This CDR3 contains 17 residues. V dropped 5 bases and J dropped 1 base, with 19 bases sitting between them. For the CDR3, the DNA is TGTGCCAGCAGCAGACACCATTCAGGGCGAGGCACAGATACGCAGTATTTT. Amino acid sequence: CASSRHHSGRGTDTQYF.

The chain employs TRBV14 and TRBJ2-5; D gene ambiguous. Germline V CDR1 and CDR2: SGHDN, FVKESK. The germline V and J ends were trimmed by 2 bases and 7 bases, with 14 bases remaining between them. This CDR3 contains 14 residues. CDR3 coding DNA: TGTGCCAGCAGCCAAAGGCCCCTTGGTGGGACCCAGTACTTC. Amino acids: CASSQRPLGGTQYF.

The J gene is TRBJ2-7, the V gene TRBV6-1; D assignment may be TRBD1 or TRBD2 (5 bases each). Germline-derived CDR1 and CDR2 are MNHNS and SASEGT. The length of the CDR3 is 15 residues. The V gene lost 4 bases and the J gene lost 0 bases, with 13 bases spanning the gap. The CDR3 is CASSVVGESSYEQYF. DNA for the CDR3: TGTGCCAGCAGTGTCGTGGGGGAAAGCTCCTACGAGCAGTACTTC.

This clone is a singleton in its sample. This chain joins TRBV23-1 and TRBJ1-2, with D possibly being TRBD1 (5 bases). TRBV23-1 is treated as an ORF (open reading frame) with a function not yet certain. V lost 0 bases to trimming and J lost 7 bases, with 24 bases between them. The CDR3 has 18 residues. CDR3 amino acids: CASSQSYGGEALFCGYTF. CDR3 sequence (DNA): TGCGCCAGCAGTCAATCATACGGGGGGGAGGCCCTTTTTTGTGGCTACACCTTC.

In regard to this clone: The junction does not match germline at one end; this may be a read error. Other DNA sequences in the same sample also yield this CDR3. The chain links TRBV5-1 to TRBJ2-6; 8 bases line up with TRBD2. This CDR3 contains 17 residues. Germline CDR1 is SGHRS and CDR2 is YFSETQ. The CDR3, as DNA: TGTGCCAGCAGCTTCGGGAGGGTTGGGTCTGGGGCCAACGTCCTGACTTTC. Translation: CASSFGRVGSGANVLTF.

This clone has ten or more counts. V gene TRBV25-1 combines with J gene TRBJ1-3; possibly TRBD1 for D (5 bases). The CDR3 extends over 14 amino acids. V was shortened by 6 bases and J by 7 bases, with 16 bases between the two germline ends. CDR1 is MGHDK and CDR2 is SYGVNS in the germline V gene. Here the CDR3 reads CASSSGTVWNTIYF. For the CDR3, the DNA is TGTGCCAGCAGCTCAGGGACCGTGTGGAACACCATATATTTT.

The V call is TRBV7-8, the J call TRBJ2-1, with unresolved D. The V gene lost 6 bases and the J gene lost 1 base, with 4 bases spanning the gap. The length of the CDR3 is 12 residues. Germline assignment: CDR1 SGHVS and CDR2 FQNEAQ. CDR3 DNA: TGTGCCAGCAGGTCATCCTACAATGAGCAGTTCTTC. Residues: CASRSSYNEQFF. Full variable domain (rest looked up from reference TRBV7-8 and TRBJ2-1): GAGVSQSPRYKVAKRGQDVALRCDPISGHVSLFWYQQALGQGPEFLTYFQNEAQLDKSGLPSDRFFAERPEGSVSTLKIQRTQQEDSAVYLCASRSSYNEQFFGPGTRLTVL.

This clone has just a few counts. The chain links TRBV30 to TRBJ1-2; perhaps TRBD1 as D (6 bases). The CDR3 length is 17 residues. Germline V gene lookup returns CDR1 GTSNPN and CDR2 SVGIG (reference sequence). V was cut by 1 base and J by 0 bases, with 18 bases left in between. CDR3 protein: CAWSARGALTANYGYTF. The CDR3 bases are TGTGCCTGGAGTGCCCGGGGGGCGCTTACTGCTAACTATGGCTACACCTTC. Looking up the rest from reference TRBV30 and TRBJ1-2 gives the full variable domain: SQTIHQWPATLVQPVGSPLSLECTVEGTSNPNLYWYRQAAGRGLQLLFYSVGIGQISSEVPQNLSASRPQDRQFILSSKKLLLSDSGFYLCAWSARGALTANYGYTFGSGTRLTVV.

This clone was picked up a small number of times. The chain employs TRBV27 and TRBJ2-7; D is uncertain. The ends were cut back, 2 bases at V and 0 bases at J, with 8 bases in the middle. This CDR3 is 14 amino acids long. Germline CDR1 reads MNHEY; CDR2 reads SMNVEV (reference sequence). The CDR3 here is CASSLNLGSYEQYF. In DNA, the CDR3 is TGTGCCAGCAGTTTAAACCTCGGCTCCTACGAGCAGTACTTC.

CDR3 DNA: TGCGCCAGCAGCCACGGACAAACGAACACTGAAGCTTTCTTT. Its translation is CASSHGQTNTEAFF. The rearrangement uses TRBV4-1 and TRBJ1-1; D is possibly TRBD1 (5 bases). V lost 3 bases, J lost 1 base, and 9 bases lay in between. The germline CDR1 and CDR2 sequences are MGHRA and YSYEKL. The CDR3 is made up of 14 amino acids.

The chain has TRBV2 and TRBJ2-7; 8 bases are shared with TRBD1. CDR1 SNHLY and CDR2 FYNNEI come from the germline V gene. The CDR3 extends over 14 amino acids. V shed 7 bases, J shed 5 bases, and the junction held 10 bases outside the gene matches. The CDR3 loop is CASMTGQGFDEQYF. In DNA form, the CDR3 reads TGTGCCAGCATGACCGGACAGGGTTTCGACGAGCAGTACTTC.

The chain is built from TRBV4-1 and TRBJ2-1; TRBD2 aligns across 8 bases. This CDR3 comprises 16 residues. Germline trimming cut 0 bases from V and 4 bases from J; bases unmatched to any gene: 5. Per the germline V gene, CDR1 is MGHRA and CDR2 is YSYEKL. The CDR3 sequence: CASSQDYQRGYNEQFF. Here the CDR3 DNA reads TGCGCCAGCAGCCAAGATTACCAGCGGGGGTACAATGAGCAGTTCTTC.

This sequence joins TRBV5-4 and TRBJ2-2; the D is unclear. Trimming removed 0 bases at V and 3 bases at J, with 6 bases between. This CDR3 region has 14 residues. Per the germline V gene, CDR1 is SGHNT and CDR2 is YYREEE (reference sequence). CDR3 sequence (DNA): TGTGCCAGCAGCTTGGAGGCGTACACCGGGGAGCTGTTTTTT. It codes for CASSLEAYTGELFF. Using reference TRBV5-4 and TRBJ2-2 for the parts outside the CDR3, the full variable domain is ETGVTQSPTHLIKTRGQQVTLRCSSQSGHNTVSWYQQALGQGPQFIFQYYREEENGRGNFPPRFSGLQFPNYSSELNVNALELDDSALYLCASSLEAYTGELFFGEGSRLTVL.

This clone was seen just once. The chain uses TRBV4-1 and TRBJ2-3; D tentatively fits TRBD1 or TRBD2 (5 bases each). Germline-derived CDR1 and CDR2 are MGHRA and YSYEKL. Trimming took 3 bases from V and 0 from J, leaving 16 bases between them. This CDR3 comprises 17 residues. The CDR3 region has the DNA TGCGCCAGCAGCCAGTTCTCTTCGGGACGGAGCACAGATACGCAGTATTTT. This encodes CASSQFSSGRSTDTQYF.

The rearrangement joins TRBV29-1 to TRBJ2-5; D might be TRBD1 (5 bases). The CDR3 consists of 13 residues. The germline CDR1 and CDR2 sequences are SQVTM and ANQGSEA. The CDR3 sequence: CSIMGHIQETQYF. CDR3 nucleotides: TGCAGTATTATGGGGCATATCCAAGAGACCCAGTACTTC.

This chain uses TRBV7-2 with TRBJ1-5; the match to TRBD1 covers 7 bases. From germline, CDR1 is SGHTA and CDR2 FQGNSA. CDR3 size: 14 residues. V was clipped by 7 bases and J by 4 bases; unmatched bases: 7. CDR3 region: CASTSGQWNQPQHF. In DNA form, the CDR3 reads TGTGCCAGCACCTCGGGACAGTGGAATCAGCCCCAGCATTTT. Complete variable domain (other parts from reference TRBV7-2 and TRBJ1-5): GAGVSQSPSNKVTEKGKDVELRCDPISGHTALYWYRQSLGQGLEFLIYFQGNSAPDKSGLPSDRFSAERTGGSVSTLTIQRTQQEDSAVYLCASTSGQWNQPQHFGDGTRLSIL.